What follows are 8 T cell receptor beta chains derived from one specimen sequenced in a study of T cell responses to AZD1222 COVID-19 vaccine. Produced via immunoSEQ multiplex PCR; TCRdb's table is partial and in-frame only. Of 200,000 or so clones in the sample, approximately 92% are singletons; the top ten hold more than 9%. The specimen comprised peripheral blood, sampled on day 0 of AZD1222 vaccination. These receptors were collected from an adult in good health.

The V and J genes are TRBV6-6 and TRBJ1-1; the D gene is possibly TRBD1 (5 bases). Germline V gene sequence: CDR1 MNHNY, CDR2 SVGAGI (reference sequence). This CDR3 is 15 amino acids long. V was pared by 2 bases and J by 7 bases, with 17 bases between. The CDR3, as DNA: TGTGCCAGCAGTTACCTAGGGGAGGCCCTGGGTGAAGCTTTCTTT. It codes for CASSYLGEALGEAFF.

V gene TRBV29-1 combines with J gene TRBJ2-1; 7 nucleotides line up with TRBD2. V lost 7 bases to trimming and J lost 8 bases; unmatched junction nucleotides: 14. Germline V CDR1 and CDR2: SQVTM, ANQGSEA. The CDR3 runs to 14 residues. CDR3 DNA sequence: TGCAGCGCCTCTGGGGGGGATCGCGGTGATGAGCAGTTCTTC. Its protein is CSASGGDRGDEQFF.

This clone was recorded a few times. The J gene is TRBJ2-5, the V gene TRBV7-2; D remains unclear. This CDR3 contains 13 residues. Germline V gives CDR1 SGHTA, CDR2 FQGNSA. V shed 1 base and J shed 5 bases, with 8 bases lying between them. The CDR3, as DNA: TGTGCCAGCAGCTTAGAGATGGGCGAGACCCAGTACTTC. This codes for CASSLEMGETQYF.

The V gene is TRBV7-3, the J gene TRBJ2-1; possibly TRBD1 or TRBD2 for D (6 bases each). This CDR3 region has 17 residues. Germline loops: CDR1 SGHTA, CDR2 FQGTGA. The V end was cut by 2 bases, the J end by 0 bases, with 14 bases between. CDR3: CASSLFDGGLSYNEQFF. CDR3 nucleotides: TGTGCCAGCAGCTTATTTGACGGGGGCCTCTCCTACAATGAGCAGTTCTTC.

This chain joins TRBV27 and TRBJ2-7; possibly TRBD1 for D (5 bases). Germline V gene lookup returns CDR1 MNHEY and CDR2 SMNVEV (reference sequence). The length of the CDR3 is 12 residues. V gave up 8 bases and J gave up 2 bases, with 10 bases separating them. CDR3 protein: CASFDRTYEQYF. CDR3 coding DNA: TGTGCCAGCTTTGACAGAACCTACGAGCAGTACTTC.

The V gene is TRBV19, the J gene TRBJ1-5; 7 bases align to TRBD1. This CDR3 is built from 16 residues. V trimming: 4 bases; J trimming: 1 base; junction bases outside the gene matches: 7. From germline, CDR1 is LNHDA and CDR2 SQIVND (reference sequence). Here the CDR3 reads CASSKGTAGSNQPQHF. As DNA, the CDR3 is TGTGCCAGTAGTAAAGGGACAGCAGGAAGCAATCAGCCCCAGCATTTT.

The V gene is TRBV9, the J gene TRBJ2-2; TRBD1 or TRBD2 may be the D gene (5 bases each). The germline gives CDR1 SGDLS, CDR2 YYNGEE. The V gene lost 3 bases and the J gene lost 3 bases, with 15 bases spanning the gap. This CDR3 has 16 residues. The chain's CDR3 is CASSDPGRIHTGELFF. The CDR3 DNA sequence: TGTGCCAGCAGCGACCCGGGACGCATACACACCGGGGAGCTGTTTTTT. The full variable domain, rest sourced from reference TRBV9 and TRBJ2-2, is DSGVTQTPKHLITATGQRVTLRCSPRSGDLSVYWYQQSLDQGLQFLIQYYNGEERAKGNILERFSAQQFPDLHSELNLSSLELGDSALYFCASSDPGRIHTGELFFGEGSRLTVL.

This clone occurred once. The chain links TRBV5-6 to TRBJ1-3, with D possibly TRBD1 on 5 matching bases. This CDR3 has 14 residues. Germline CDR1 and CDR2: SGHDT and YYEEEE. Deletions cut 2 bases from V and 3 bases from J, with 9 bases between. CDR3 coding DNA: TGTGCCAGCAGCTTCGGGGACGGTGGAAACACCATATATTTT. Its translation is CASSFGDGGNTIYF. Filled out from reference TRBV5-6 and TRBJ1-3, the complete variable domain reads DAGVTQSPTHLIKTRGQQVTLRCSPKSGHDTVSWYQQALGQGPQFIFQYYEEEERQRGNFPDRFSGHQFPNYSSELNVNALLLGDSALYLCASSFGDGGNTIYFGEGSWLTVV.